This T cell receptor beta chain was retrieved from a study of T cells in localized non-small cell lung cancer. Study-level results: Without multi-region sequencing, intratumor heterogeneity could not be excluded. Maximal T cell clonality occurred in uninvolved adjacent lung, with tumor ranking below it.

The CDR3 is made up of 14 amino acids. The V gene end was trimmed by 9 bases and the J gene end by 3 bases; junction bases not matched to a gene: 9. Germline values: CDR1 LNHDA, CDR2 SQIVND (reference sequence). Produced via immunoSEQ multiplex PCR; TCRdb's table is partial and in-frame only. The table includes roughly 86,000 clones, roughly four fifths detected once. About this clone: Its matching antigen is unknown.

This TCR derives from a man aged 35-75 years with stage I lung adenocarcinoma. Specimen: peripheral blood, collected before any cancer treatment. This sequence joins TRBV19 and TRBJ2-7, with 9 positions matching TRBD1. CDR3 protein: CASRRGDRDYEQYF. CDR3 nucleotides: TGTGCCAGCCGAAGGGGGGACAGGGACTACGAGCAGTACTTC.